This T cell receptor (beta chain) came from a study of T-cell reconstitution after alpha-beta-depleted transplantation in children. The CDR3 is 15 residues long. Germline V gives CDR1 PRHDT, CDR2 FYEKMQ (reference sequence). Trimming cost V 5 bases and J 4 bases; bases outside gene matches: 7. Unique molecular identifiers featured in how the TCRbeta library was prepared. In TCRdb, the PCR reads were re-called with MiXCR into one record per CDR3 protein. The sample has 600,000 or so distinct CDR3 sequences, under 30% seen once; the top ten hold around an eighth. The sample here was PBMCs, mostly from graft donor cells, taken 360 days after TCRalphabeta/CD19-depleted stem cell transplant. This rearrangement joins TRBV13 to TRBJ2-1, with 8 bases aligning to TRBD2. The source of this sequence is a boy younger than two who had a stem cell transplant for acute myeloid leukemia, so the T cells may come from the graft donor. CDR3 amino acids: CASSRRPGGYNEQFF. CDR3 nucleotides: TGTGCCAGCAGCCGCCGCCCGGGAGGGTACAATGAGCAGTTCTTC.